The T cell receptor (beta chain) under discussion was sequenced for a study of T cell responses to AZD1222 COVID-19 vaccine. As for the study in general: Pooled together were second doses at about 4 or about 12 weeks.

Turning to this clone: Antigen specificity is unknown.

Study-level findings and limits: Regions left unmutated in variants are reportedly the target of nearly half of spike-specific TCRs. Vaccine-associated CD4 TCRs spanned spike, dominant at 160-218 and 743-854. Possibly, clonal diversity was underestimated; donors were largely white British and included more females.

Method: immunoSEQ multiplex PCR; TCRdb's copy keeps in-frame clones and lacks some. Of 150,000 to 200,000 clones listed, around 94% are singletons. This clonotype was sampled from an adult in good health. This specimen consisted of peripheral blood, obtained on day 0 of AZD1222 vaccination.

The CDR3 here is CASSDSGRSPTNEKLFF. CDR3 nucleotide sequence: TGTGCCAGCAGTGATTCGGGCAGGAGCCCAACTAATGAAAAACTGTTTTTT. This chain uses TRBV25-1 with TRBJ1-4; no firm D call. The CDR3 length is 17 residues. Germline CDR1 reads MGHDK; CDR2 reads SYGVNS. With 3 bases removed from V and 0 bases from J, the gap between germline ends came to 14 bases.